This is a list of T cell receptor beta chains from one sample in a study of T cell changes during pregnancy in multiple sclerosis. TCRdb's copy holds only in-frame clones and misses some; the assay was immunoSEQ multiplex PCR. The sample lists fewer than 90,000 clones; 94% were seen once. The sample in question was peripheral blood, obtained in the third trimester of pregnancy. Receptors were obtained from a female donor with multiple sclerosis, enrolled in a pregnancy study. Both conserved end residues are part of each CDR3. A D gene is named only where the DNA matches it firmly. Not every row has a clone size; where given, it reads once, few, many or a size class.

CDR3 DNA: TGTGCCAGCAGCTTGTCCGGACTAGCGGGAGGAAATGTGAATGAGCAGTTCTTC; CDR3 protein: CASSLSGLAGGNVNEQFF; CDR3 length: 18; clone size: -; V gene: TRBV5-5; J gene: TRBJ2-1; D gene: TRBD2
CDR3 DNA: TGCGCCAGCAGTGGTGCTTTGAGCTCCTACAATGAGCAGTTCTTC; CDR3 protein: CASSGALSSYNEQFF; CDR3 length: 15; clone size: -; V gene: TRBV10-2; J gene: TRBJ2-1; D gene: -
CDR3 DNA: TGTGCCAGCACCTCAGCTTATAAGCGGACCTACGAGCAGTACTTC; CDR3 protein: CASTSAYKRTYEQYF; CDR3 length: 15; clone size: -; V gene: TRBV27; J gene: TRBJ2-7; D gene: -
CDR3 DNA: TGCGCCAGCAGTCAGCCGGGACAGGGACAGCCCCAGCATTTT; CDR3 protein: CASSQPGQGQPQHF; CDR3 length: 14; clone size: few; V gene: TRBV4-1; J gene: TRBJ1-5; D gene: TRBD1
CDR3 DNA: TGTGCCAGCAGCTGGGACACCCGCACAGATACGCAGTATTTT; CDR3 protein: CASSWDTRTDTQYF; CDR3 length: 14; clone size: -; V gene: TRBV5-4; J gene: TRBJ2-3; D gene: -
CDR3 DNA: TGTGCCAGCAAGGTTGGAGCTGAAGCTTTCTTT; CDR3 protein: CASKVGAEAFF; CDR3 length: 11; clone size: -; V gene: TRBV9; J gene: TRBJ1-1; D gene: -
CDR3 DNA: TGTGCCAGCAGTTTTATTACTAGCGGGAATGAGCAGTTCTTC; CDR3 protein: CASSFITSGNEQFF; CDR3 length: 14; clone size: once; V gene: TRBV28; J gene: TRBJ2-1; D gene: TRBD2
CDR3 DNA: TGTGCCAGTAGTATACCCACAGGGGGAAACTATGGCTACACCTTC; CDR3 protein: CASSIPTGGNYGYTF; CDR3 length: 15; clone size: -; V gene: TRBV19; J gene: TRBJ1-2; D gene: TRBD1
CDR3 DNA: TGTGCCAGCAGCCCGACAGGCAACCGGCCCCAGCATTTT; CDR3 protein: CASSPTGNRPQHF; CDR3 length: 13; clone size: -; V gene: TRBV11-2; J gene: TRBJ1-5; D gene: -
CDR3 DNA: TGTGCCAGCAGTTCCTGGATGGGAGACGAGCAGTACTTC; CDR3 protein: CASSSWMGDEQYF; CDR3 length: 13; clone size: once; V gene: TRBV28; J gene: TRBJ2-7; D gene: -
CDR3 DNA: TGCGCCAGCAGTATAGATAGCTCCTTCCCCGAGCAGTACTTC; CDR3 protein: CASSIDSSFPEQYF; CDR3 length: 14; clone size: -; V gene: TRBV5-1; J gene: TRBJ2-7; D gene: -
CDR3 DNA: TGCGCCAGCGCTCGACAGGTGAGGACTAGCGGGACCACAGATACGCAGTATTTT; CDR3 protein: CASARQVRTSGTTDTQYF; CDR3 length: 18; clone size: once; V gene: TRBV10-2; J gene: TRBJ2-3; D gene: TRBD2
CDR3 DNA: TGTGCCAGTAGTATAGTTGCATGGAGCCCGGGGGAGCAGTTCTTC; CDR3 protein: CASSIVAWSPGEQFF; CDR3 length: 15; clone size: -; V gene: TRBV19; J gene: TRBJ2-1; D gene: -
CDR3 DNA: TGTGCCAGCAGTAGGACAGTAAATAGCAATCAGCCCCAGCATTTT; CDR3 protein: CASSRTVNSNQPQHF; CDR3 length: 15; clone size: -; V gene: TRBV27; J gene: TRBJ1-5; D gene: -
CDR3 DNA: TGCGCCAGCAGCCACAACAGGGGGTCGGACAATGAGCAGTTCTTC; CDR3 protein: CASSHNRGSDNEQFF; CDR3 length: 15; clone size: once; V gene: TRBV5-1; J gene: TRBJ2-1; D gene: TRBD1
CDR3 DNA: TGTGCCAGTAGTATACAAGGGGACAGGGAGGCTGAAGCTTTCTTT; CDR3 protein: CASSIQGDREAEAFF; CDR3 length: 15; clone size: -; V gene: TRBV19; J gene: TRBJ1-1; D gene: TRBD1
CDR3 DNA: TGTGCCAGCAGTACGGGGGTTGGGACTAATGAAAAACTGTTTTTT; CDR3 protein: CASSTGVGTNEKLFF; CDR3 length: 15; clone size: -; V gene: TRBV2; J gene: TRBJ1-4; D gene: -
CDR3 DNA: TGTGCCAGCAGACCCTGGGAGAGGAGCAATCAGCCCCAGCATTTT; CDR3 protein: CASRPWERSNQPQHF; CDR3 length: 15; clone size: -; V gene: TRBV6-6; J gene: TRBJ1-5; D gene: -
CDR3 DNA: TGTGCCAGCTCACCTTTGGCGGGAGCCTACAATGAGCAGTTCTTC; CDR3 protein: CASSPLAGAYNEQFF; CDR3 length: 15; clone size: -; V gene: TRBV18; J gene: TRBJ2-1; D gene: TRBD2
CDR3 DNA: TGTGCCAGCAAAGTTCCGGCGGGACAGGGAAACAATGAGCAGTTCTTC; CDR3 protein: CASKVPAGQGNNEQFF; CDR3 length: 16; clone size: -; V gene: TRBV5-4; J gene: TRBJ2-1; D gene: TRBD1
CDR3 DNA: TGTGCTAGTGGTTTGGTACTGCTCCGGGACACGAGCTCCTACGAGCAGTACTTC; CDR3 protein: CASGLVLLRDTSSYEQYF; CDR3 length: 18; clone size: once; V gene: TRBV12-5; J gene: TRBJ2-7; D gene: -
CDR3 DNA: TGTGCCAGCAGCTTAACACAGGGGGTCGGACTGTTTTTT; CDR3 protein: CASSLTQGVGLFF; CDR3 length: 13; clone size: -; V gene: TRBV7-9; J gene: TRBJ1-4; D gene: TRBD1
CDR3 DNA: TGTGCCAGCAGTCCCTGGACTAGCGGGAGCGATACGCAGTATTTT; CDR3 protein: CASSPWTSGSDTQYF; CDR3 length: 15; clone size: -; V gene: TRBV27; J gene: TRBJ2-3; D gene: TRBD2
CDR3 DNA: TGTGCCAGCAGTTACAACCGGGACAGAGAAGCTTTCTTT; CDR3 protein: CASSYNRDREAFF; CDR3 length: 13; clone size: -; V gene: TRBV6-5; J gene: TRBJ1-1; D gene: TRBD1